This T cell receptor beta chain emerged from a study of technical replicates of blood from a handful of donors. Germline trimming cut 6 bases from V and 1 base from J; bases unmatched to any gene: 4. Germline values: CDR1 SGHRS, CDR2 YFSETQ. This CDR3 has 14 amino acids. Method: immunoSEQ multiplex PCR; TCRdb's copy keeps in-frame clones and lacks some. The repertoire holds 85,000 to 100,000 clones, with approximately 95% as singletons. This chain links TRBV5-1 with TRBJ2-7, with 10 bases aligning to TRBD2. Specimen: T cells isolated from PBMCs. The origin of this receptor is a human donor in good health. Here the CDR3 reads CASKWTSGSYEQYF. In nucleotides, the CDR3 is TGCGCCAGCAAATGGACTAGCGGATCCTACGAGCAGTACTTC. Together with reference TRBV5-1 and TRBJ2-7, the CDR3 gives the full variable domain: KAGVTQTPRYLIKTRGQQVTLSCSPISGHRSVSWYQQTPGQGLQFLFEYFSETQRNKGNFPGRFSGRQFSNSRSEMNVSTLELGDSALYLCASKWTSGSYEQYFGPGTRLTVT.